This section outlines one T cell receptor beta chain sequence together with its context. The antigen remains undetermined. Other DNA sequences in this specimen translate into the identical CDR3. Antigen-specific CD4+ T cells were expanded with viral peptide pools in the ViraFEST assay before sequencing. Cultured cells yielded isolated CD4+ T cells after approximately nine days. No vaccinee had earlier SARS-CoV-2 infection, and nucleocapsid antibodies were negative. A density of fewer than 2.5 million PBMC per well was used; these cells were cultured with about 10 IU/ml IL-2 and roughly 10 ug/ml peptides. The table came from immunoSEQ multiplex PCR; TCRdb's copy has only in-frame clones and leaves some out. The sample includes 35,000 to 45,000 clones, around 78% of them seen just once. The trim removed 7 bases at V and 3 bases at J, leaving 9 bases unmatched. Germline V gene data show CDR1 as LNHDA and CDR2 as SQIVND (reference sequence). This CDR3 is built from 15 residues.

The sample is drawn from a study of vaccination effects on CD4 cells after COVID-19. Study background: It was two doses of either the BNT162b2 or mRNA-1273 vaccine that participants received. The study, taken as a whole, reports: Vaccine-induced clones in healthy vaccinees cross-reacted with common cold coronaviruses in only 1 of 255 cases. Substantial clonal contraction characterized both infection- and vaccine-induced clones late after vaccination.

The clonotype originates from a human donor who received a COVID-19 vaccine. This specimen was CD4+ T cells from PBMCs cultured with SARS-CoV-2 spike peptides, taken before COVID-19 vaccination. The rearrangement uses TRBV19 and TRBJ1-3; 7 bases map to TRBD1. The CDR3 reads CASNRQGRRGNTIYF. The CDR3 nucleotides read TGTGCCAGTAACAGACAGGGTCGGCGTGGAAACACCATATATTTT.